This TCR beta chain came from a study of blood T cell repertoires in COVID-19. Source study methods: Estimation of nucleated cell counts was performed using reference gene primer amplification. Assay used: immunoSEQ multiplex PCR; TCRdb lists only in-frame clones, some missing. For V, J and clone size, that table is used; D and trimming come from the DNA. The top ten clones hold 0.2% to 0.3% of a sample with over 600,000 clones, 90% of them seen once. V dropped 5 bases and J dropped 5 bases, with 15 bases sitting between them. CDR3 size: 15 residues. CDR1 is LGHDT and CDR2 is YNNKEL in the germline V gene (reference sequence).

The chain is built from TRBV3-1 (or the pseudogene TRBV3-2) and TRBJ2-2; D is perhaps TRBD1 (6 bases). The source of this sequence is a woman between 18 and 30 years old with acute or convalescent COVID-19. Input material: peripheral blood. This CDR3 reads CASSSPGQPTGELFF. The CDR3, as DNA: TGTGCCAGCAGCTCACCGGGACAACCGACCGGGGAGCTGTTTTTT.